This T cell receptor beta chain comes out of a study of cytomegalovirus exposure and HLA in healthy donors. The PCR made use of 60 Vbeta and 13 Jbeta primers. Assay: immunoSEQ multiplex PCR; the TCRdb copy retains only in-frame clones and omits some. The sample consists of about 93,000 clones, less than 80% of them appearing once. Trimming stripped 9 bases from V and 2 bases from J, with 17 bases between. The CDR3 covers 15 residues. Germline CDR1 LNHDA, CDR2 SQIVND (reference sequence). Study results and caveats: The classifier, whose performance was assessed in both the original and validation cohorts, reportedly diagnosed cytomegalovirus status with high specificity and sensitivity.

About this clone: Antigen unknown.

The source material was PBMCs. The TCR was taken from a woman aged 40 to 50 in good health and CMV-seronegative. This chain joins TRBV19 and TRBJ2-1; D might be TRBD2 (6 bases). The CDR3 sequence is CASEARVAAYNEQFF. The CDR3 DNA is TGTGCCAGCGAGGCCCGAGTAGCGGCCTACAATGAGCAGTTCTTC.